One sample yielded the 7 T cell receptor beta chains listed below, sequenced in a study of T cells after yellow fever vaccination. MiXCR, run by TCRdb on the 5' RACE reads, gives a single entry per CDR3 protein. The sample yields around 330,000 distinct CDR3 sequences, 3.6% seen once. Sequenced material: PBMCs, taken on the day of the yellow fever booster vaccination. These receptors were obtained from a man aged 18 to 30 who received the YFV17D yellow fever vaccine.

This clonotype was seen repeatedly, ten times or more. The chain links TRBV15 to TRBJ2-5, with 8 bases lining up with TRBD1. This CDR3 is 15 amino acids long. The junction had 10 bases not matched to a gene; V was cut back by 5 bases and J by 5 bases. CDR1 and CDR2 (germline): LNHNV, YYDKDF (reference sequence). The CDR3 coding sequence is TGTGCCACCAGCTGGGAGGACAGGGCCCGGGAGACCCAGTACTTC. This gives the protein CATSWEDRARETQYF.

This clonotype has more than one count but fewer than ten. The CDR3 loop reads CSARLAGGPTGELFF. The CDR3, as DNA: TGCAGTGCTAGATTGGCAGGGGGACCAACCGGGGAGCTGTTTTTT. The chain has TRBV20-1 and TRBJ2-2; 7 bases align to TRBD1. Losses at the gene ends were 2 bases for V and 5 bases for J; bases not matched to a gene: 8. The CDR3 is 15 amino acids. Germline V lookup: CDR1 DFQATT, CDR2 SNEGSKA (reference sequence).

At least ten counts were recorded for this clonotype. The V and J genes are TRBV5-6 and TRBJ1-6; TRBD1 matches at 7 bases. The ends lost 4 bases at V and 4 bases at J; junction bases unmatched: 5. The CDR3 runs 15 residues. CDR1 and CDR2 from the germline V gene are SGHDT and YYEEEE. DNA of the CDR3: TGTGCCAGCAGCGGGAAGGGACAGTATAATTCACCCCTCCACTTT. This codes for CASSGKGQYNSPLHF.

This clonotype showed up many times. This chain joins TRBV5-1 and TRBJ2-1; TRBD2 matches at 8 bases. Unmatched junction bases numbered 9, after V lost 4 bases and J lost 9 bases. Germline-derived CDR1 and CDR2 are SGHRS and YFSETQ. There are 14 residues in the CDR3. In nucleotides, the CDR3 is TGCGCCAGCAGCCCGGGACTAGTGGCGGGTGAGCAGTTCTTC. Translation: CASSPGLVAGEQFF. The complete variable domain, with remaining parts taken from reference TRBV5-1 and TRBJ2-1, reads KAGVTQTPRYLIKTRGQQVTLSCSPISGHRSVSWYQQTPGQGLQFLFEYFSETQRNKGNFPGRFSGRQFSNSRSEMNVSTLELGDSALYLCASSPGLVAGEQFFGPGTRLTVL.

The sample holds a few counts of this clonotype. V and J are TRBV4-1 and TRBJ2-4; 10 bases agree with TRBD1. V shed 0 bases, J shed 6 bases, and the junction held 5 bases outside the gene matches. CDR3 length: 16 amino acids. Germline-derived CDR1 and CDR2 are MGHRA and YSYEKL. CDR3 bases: TGCGCCAGCAGCCAAGATATGGGACAGGGGCGAAACATTCAGTACTTC. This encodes CASSQDMGQGRNIQYF.

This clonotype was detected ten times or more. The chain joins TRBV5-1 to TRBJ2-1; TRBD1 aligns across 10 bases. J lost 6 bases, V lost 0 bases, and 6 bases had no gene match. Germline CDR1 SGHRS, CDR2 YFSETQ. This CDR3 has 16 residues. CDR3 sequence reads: CASSLDPTGGLNEQFF. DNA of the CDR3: TGCGCCAGCAGCTTGGACCCGACAGGGGGCCTCAATGAGCAGTTCTTC.

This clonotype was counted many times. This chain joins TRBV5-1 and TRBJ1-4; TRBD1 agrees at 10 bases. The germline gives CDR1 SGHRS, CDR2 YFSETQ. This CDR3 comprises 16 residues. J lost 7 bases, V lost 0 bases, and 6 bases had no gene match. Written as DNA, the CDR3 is TGCGCCAGCAGCTTGGCTGGTGGACAGGGGGTTGAAAAACTGTTTTTT. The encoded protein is CASSLAGGQGVEKLFF.